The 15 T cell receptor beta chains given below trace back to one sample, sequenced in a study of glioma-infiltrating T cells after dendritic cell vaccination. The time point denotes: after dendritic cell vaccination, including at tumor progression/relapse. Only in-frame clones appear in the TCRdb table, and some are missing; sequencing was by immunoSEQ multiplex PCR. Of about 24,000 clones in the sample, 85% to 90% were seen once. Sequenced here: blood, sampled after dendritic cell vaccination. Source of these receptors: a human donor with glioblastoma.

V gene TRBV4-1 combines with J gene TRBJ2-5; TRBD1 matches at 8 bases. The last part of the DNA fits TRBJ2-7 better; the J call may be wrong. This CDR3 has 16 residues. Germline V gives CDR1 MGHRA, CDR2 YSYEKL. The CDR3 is CASSQVVRGRSYEQYF. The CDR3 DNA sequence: TGCGCCAGCAGCCAAGTAGTCAGGGGGCGTTCCTACGAGCAGTACTTC.

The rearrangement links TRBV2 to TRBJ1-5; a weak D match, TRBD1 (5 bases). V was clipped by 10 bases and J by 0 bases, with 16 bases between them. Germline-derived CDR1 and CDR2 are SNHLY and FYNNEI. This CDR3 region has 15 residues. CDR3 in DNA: TGTGCCACCAAGGAGGGGTCATATAGCAATCAGCCCCAGCATTTT. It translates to CATKEGSYSNQPQHF.

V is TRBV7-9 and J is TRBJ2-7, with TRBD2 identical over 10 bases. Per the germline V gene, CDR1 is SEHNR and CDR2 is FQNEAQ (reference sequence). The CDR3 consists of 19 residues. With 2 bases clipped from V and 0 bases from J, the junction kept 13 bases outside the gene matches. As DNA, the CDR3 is TGTGCCAGCAGCTTAAGACTAGCGGGCTCTACTGAGAGCTCCTACGAGCAGTACTTC. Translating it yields CASSLRLAGSTESSYEQYF.

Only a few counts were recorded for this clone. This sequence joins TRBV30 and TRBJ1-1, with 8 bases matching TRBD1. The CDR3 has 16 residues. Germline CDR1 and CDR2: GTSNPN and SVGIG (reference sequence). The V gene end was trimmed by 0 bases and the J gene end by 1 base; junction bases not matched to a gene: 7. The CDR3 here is CAWSVTGQGRNTEAFF. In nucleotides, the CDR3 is TGTGCCTGGAGTGTAACCGGACAGGGTCGGAACACTGAAGCTTTCTTT.

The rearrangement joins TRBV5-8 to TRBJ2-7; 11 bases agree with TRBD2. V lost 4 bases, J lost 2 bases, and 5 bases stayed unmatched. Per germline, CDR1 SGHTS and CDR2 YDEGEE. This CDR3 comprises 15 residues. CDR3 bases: TGTGCCAGCAGCCTGACTAGCGGGGCGGCCTACGAGCAGTACTTC. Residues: CASSLTSGAAYEQYF. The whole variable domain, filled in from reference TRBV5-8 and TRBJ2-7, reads EAGVTQSPTHLIKTRGQQATLRCSPISGHTSVYWYQQALGLGLQFLLWYDEGEERNRGNFPPRFSGRQFPNYSSELNVNALELEDSALYLCASSLTSGAAYEQYFGPGTRLTVT.

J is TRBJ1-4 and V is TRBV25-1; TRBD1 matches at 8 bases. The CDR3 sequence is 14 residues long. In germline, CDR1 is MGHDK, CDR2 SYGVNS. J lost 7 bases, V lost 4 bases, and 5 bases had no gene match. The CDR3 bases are TGTGCCAGCAGTGCAGGACAGGGCAGTGAAAAACTGTTTTTT. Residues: CASSAGQGSEKLFF.

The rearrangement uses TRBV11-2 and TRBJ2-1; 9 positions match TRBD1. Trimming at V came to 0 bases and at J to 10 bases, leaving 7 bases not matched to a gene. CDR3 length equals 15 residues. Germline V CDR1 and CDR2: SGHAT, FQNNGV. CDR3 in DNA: TGTGCCAGCAGCTTAGACTGGACAGGGGTTGGAGAGCAGTTCTTC. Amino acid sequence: CASSLDWTGVGEQFF.

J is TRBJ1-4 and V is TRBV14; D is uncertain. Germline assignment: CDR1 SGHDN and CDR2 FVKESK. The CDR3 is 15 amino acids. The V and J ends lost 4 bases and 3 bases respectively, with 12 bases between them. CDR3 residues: CASSPVRDANEKLFF. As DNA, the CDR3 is TGTGCCAGCAGCCCGGTGAGGGATGCTAATGAAAAACTGTTTTTT.

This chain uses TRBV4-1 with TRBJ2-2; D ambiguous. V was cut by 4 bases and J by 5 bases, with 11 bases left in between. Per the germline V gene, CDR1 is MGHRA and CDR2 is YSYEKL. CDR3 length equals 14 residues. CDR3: CASSPLGVTGELFF. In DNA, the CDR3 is TGCGCCAGCAGCCCCCTAGGCGTTACCGGGGAGCTGTTTTTT.

Written as DNA, the CDR3 is TGTGCCAGCAGCAAAGTGGCAGGGGGTAAGAGAGGATACGAGCAGTACTTC. Its protein is CASSKVAGGKRGYEQYF. The chain uses TRBV21-1 and TRBJ2-7; no check of the table's D call, TRBD1, against the DNA was made. TRBV21-1 is deemed a pseudogene. The CDR3 runs to 17 residues.

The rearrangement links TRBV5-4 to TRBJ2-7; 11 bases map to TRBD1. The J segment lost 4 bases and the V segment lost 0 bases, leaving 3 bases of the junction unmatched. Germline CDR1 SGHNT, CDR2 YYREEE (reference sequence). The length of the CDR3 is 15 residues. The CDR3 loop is CASSLAGTGGYEQYF. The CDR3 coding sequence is TGTGCCAGCAGCTTGGCCGGGACAGGGGGGTACGAGCAGTACTTC. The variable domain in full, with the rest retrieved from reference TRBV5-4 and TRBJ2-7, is ETGVTQSPTHLIKTRGQQVTLRCSSQSGHNTVSWYQQALGQGPQFIFQYYREEENGRGNFPPRFSGLQFPNYSSELNVNALELDDSALYLCASSLAGTGGYEQYFGPGTRLTVT.

CDR3 bases: TGTGCCAGCAGCTTAGGCGTTTCCTACGAGCAGTACTTC. Protein: CASSLGVSYEQYF. This chain joins TRBV7-9 and TRBJ2-7, with D unclear. V shed 1 base and J shed 1 base, with 5 bases lying between them. CDR3 length: 13 residues. The V gene's germline CDR1 is SEHNR and CDR2 FQNEAQ (reference sequence).

In DNA, the CDR3 is TGTGCCAGCAGCCATAGGACAGGGAAGAGAAGCTACACCTTC. The encoded protein is CASSHRTGKRSYTF. The chain combines TRBV14 with TRBJ1-2; TRBD1 matches at 8 bases. After removal of 3 bases from V and 9 bases from J, the junction contained 9 bases not matched to a gene. The CDR3 consists of 14 residues. CDR1 SGHDN and CDR2 FVKESK come from the germline V gene.

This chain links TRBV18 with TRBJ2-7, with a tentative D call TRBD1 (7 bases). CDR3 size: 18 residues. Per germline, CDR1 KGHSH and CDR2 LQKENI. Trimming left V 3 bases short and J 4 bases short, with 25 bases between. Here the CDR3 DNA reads TGTGCCAGCTCACCGTCAGGAGGGGGCGAGTTGTTTGGGTACGAGCAGTACTTC. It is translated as CASSPSGGGELFGYEQYF.

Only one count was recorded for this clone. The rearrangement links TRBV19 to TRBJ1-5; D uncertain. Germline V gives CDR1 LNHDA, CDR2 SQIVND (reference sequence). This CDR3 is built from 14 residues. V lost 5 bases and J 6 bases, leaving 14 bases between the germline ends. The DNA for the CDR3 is TGTGCCAGTAGTGGGCCGTTGAGTTTTCAGCCCCAGCATTTT. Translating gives CASSGPLSFQPQHF.